The rows below give T cell receptor beta chains drawn from one sample of a study of glioma-infiltrating T cells after dendritic cell vaccination. The method was immunoSEQ multiplex PCR; TCRdb's version includes in-frame clones alone and lacks a portion of them. The sample records tens of thousands of clones, over 75% being singletons. This material consisted of blood, taken after dendritic cell vaccination. The receptors come from a human donor with glioblastoma. Each CDR3 is given with its conserved first and last residue. The D gene is left open where the match is weak. The size entry is marked missing in some rows and otherwise reads once, few, many or a size class.

d_call	v_call	clone_size	j_call	cdr3_nt	cdr3_aa
.	TRBV9	.	TRBJ1-2	TGTGCCAGCAGCGGATTCCGGGACAACGGCTACACCTTC	CASSGFRDNGYTF
.	TRBV19	.	TRBJ2-3	TGTGCCAGTAGTGATAACGACAGGCCCACAGATACGCAGTATTTT	CASSDNDRPTDTQYF
.	TRBV6-5	once	TRBJ1-1	TGTGCCAGCAGTCGTCAGGGTGAAGCTTTCTTT	CASSRQGEAFF
TRBD2	TRBV7-3	.	TRBJ2-7	TGTGCCAGCAGCTTAATCTCCCCTAGCGGCTCCTACGAGCAGTACTTC	CASSLISPSGSYEQYF
.	TRBV6-1	once	TRBJ2-1	TGTGCCAGCAGGGAGCGGAATGAGCAGTTCTTC	CASRERNEQFF
.	TRBV28	.	TRBJ2-5	TGTGCCAGCAGTGACACATGGGACCAAGAGACCCAGTACTTC	CASSDTWDQETQYF
.	TRBV28	.	TRBJ1-2	TGTGCCAGCGATTCTGGGGGCGACTATGGCTACACCTTC	CASDSGGDYGYTF
TRBD2	TRBV10-3	.	TRBJ2-1	TGTGCCATCAGTCTGGCGGGAGACAATGAGCAGTTCTTC	CAISLAGDNEQFF
.	TRBV28	.	TRBJ1-5	TGTGCCAGCAGTACACATGGCCAGCCCCAGCATTTT	CASSTHGQPQHF
.	TRBV14	.	TRBJ1-1	TGTGCCAGCAGCCTTCAGGGGGAAGCTTTCTTT	CASSLQGEAFF
.	TRBV19	once	TRBJ1-1	TGTGCCAGTAGTATGACAGTTTTGGATGGCCGAGCTTTCTTT	CASSMTVLDGRAFF
.	TRBV7-2	.	TRBJ1-2	TGTGCCAGCAGCTTAAATTTGGGGGGGGACTATGGCTACACCTTC	CASSLNLGGDYGYTF
.	TRBV18	.	TRBJ1-1	TGTGCCAGCTCACCACCGGCGGTAAACACTGAAGCTTTCTTT	CASSPPAVNTEAFF
.	TRBV15	.	TRBJ1-2	TGTGCCACCAGCGATGGGCGACGAACCAACTATGGCTACACCTTC	CATSDGRRTNYGYTF
.	TRBV7-2	.	TRBJ1-2	TGTGCCAGCAGCTTAGCGACAGGAAACTATGGCTACACCTTC	CASSLATGNYGYTF
.	TRBV9	.	TRBJ2-1	TGTGCCAGCAGCGTAGTTAGCGGACAATACAATGAGCAGTTCTTC	CASSVVSGQYNEQFF
.	TRBV15	.	TRBJ1-2	TGTGCCACCAGCAGAGATTTCGCGGGACTTGATCGCTACACCTTC	CATSRDFAGLDRYTF
.	TRBV30	.	TRBJ1-3	TGTGCCTGGAGTGCCGAGGGCTGCTCTGGAAACACCATATATTTT	CAWSAEGCSGNTIYF
.	TRBV28	.	TRBJ1-5	TGTGCCAGCAGCCCCGAGGTTTCCCAGCCCCAGCATTTT	CASSPEVSQPQHF
.	TRBV30	once	TRBJ1-1	TGTGCCTGGGGATCAGGCACTGAAGCTTTCTTT	CAWGSGTEAFF
TRBD2	TRBV7-2	once	TRBJ2-7	TGTGCCAGCAGCCTAGCGGGAGGGCCTTCCTACGAGCAGTACTTC	CASSLAGGPSYEQYF
TRBD1	TRBV28	.	TRBJ2-1	TGTGCCAGCAGTTTCGCGACAGGGTACCGCTACAATGAGCAGTTCTTC	CASSFATGYRYNEQFF
.	TRBV7-2	.	TRBJ2-5	TGTGCCAGCAGCTTAATAACAAACCAAGAGACCCAGTACTTC	CASSLITNQETQYF
.	TRBV18	.	TRBJ2-7	TGTGCCAGCTCACCACAGGGGGTTGCCTACGAGCAGTACTTC	CASSPQGVAYEQYF
.	TRBV7-2	.	TRBJ1-2	TGTGCCAGCAGCTTACTAAGTCAGGGAATAAACTATGGCTACACCTTC	CASSLLSQGINYGYTF
.	TRBV18	.	TRBJ1-3	TGTGCCAGCTCACCACCTGGACACTCTGGAAACACCATATATTTT	CASSPPGHSGNTIYF
.	TRBV28	.	TRBJ2-7	TGTGCCAGCACCCCCGGAGGTCCTACCTACGAGCAGTACTTC	CASTPGGPTYEQYF
TRBD2	TRBV5-1	.	TRBJ2-1	TGCGCCAGCAGCTTGGTTGGCGGGAGGGCCCTCGGGAACAATGAGCAGTTCTTC	CASSLVGGRALGNNEQFF
.	TRBV28	.	TRBJ1-5	TGTGCCACCAGGGAGAACTTAGGCAATCAGCCCCAGCATTTT	CATRENLGNQPQHF
.	TRBV7-9	.	TRBJ1-1	TGTGCCAGCAGCGACTACTTTGGACGGGGAGACACTGAAGCTTTCTTT	CASSDYFGRGDTEAFF
.	TRBV19	.	TRBJ2-5	TGTGCCACCGGGACAGCCCGGGGGGGAGAGACCCAGTACTTC	CATGTARGGETQYF
TRBD1	TRBV9	.	TRBJ2-6	TGTGCCAGCAGCGAACAGGGGGCTGCTGGGGCCAACGTCCTGACTTTC	CASSEQGAAGANVLTF
TRBD2	TRBV10-3	.	TRBJ2-1	TGTGCCATCAGTGAGTCAGGGACTAGCGGGAGGGCCTACAATGAGCAGTTCTTC	CAISESGTSGRAYNEQFF
.	TRBV30	.	TRBJ2-7	TGTGCCTGGAGTGAGGGGGACACCTACGAGCAGTACTTC	CAWSEGDTYEQYF
TRBD1	TRBV29-1	.	TRBJ2-1	TGCAGCGGCGACAGGGGCTCGAGGAATGAGCAGTTCTTC	CSGDRGSRNEQFF
TRBD2	TRBV6-5	.	TRBJ2-7	TGTGCCAGCAGTTATCAGCGGGAGGCCTCCTACGAGCAGTACTTC	CASSYQREASYEQYF
.	TRBV6-1	.	TRBJ1-5	TGTGCCAGCAGTTCACAGGGAATACAGCCCCAGCATTTT	CASSSQGIQPQHF
TRBD1	TRBV7-9	.	TRBJ2-7	TGTGCCAGCAGCCCCCCGTGGGACAGGGGCTCCGAGCAGTACTTC	CASSPPWDRGSEQYF
TRBD1	TRBV6-6	.	TRBJ1-4	TGTGCCACTAGACAGGGTAATGAAAAACTGTTTTTT	CATRQGNEKLFF
TRBD1	TRBV18	.	TRBJ1-1	TGTGCCAGCTCAATTCAACAGGGGCGCGGTTTAAGCATGAACACTGAAGCTTTCTTT	CASSIQQGRGLSMNTEAFF
TRBD1	TRBV7-9	.	TRBJ2-7	TGTGCCAGCAGCCCCCCGACGGGACAGGGGGTTTCCTACGAGCAGTACTTC	CASSPPTGQGVSYEQYF
.	TRBV5-4	.	TRBJ2-5	TGTGCCAGCAGCCAACCGGGACAACAAGAGACCCAGTACTTC	CASSQPGQQETQYF
.	TRBV30	.	TRBJ2-2	TGTGCCTCGACCGTCCTGGGGGCCCTCCACACCGGGGAGCTGTTTTTT	CASTVLGALHTGELFF
TRBD2	TRBV7-2	.	TRBJ2-7	TGTGCCAGCAGCTTAGGACCTCTAGCGGCGGTCGAGCAGTACTTC	CASSLGPLAAVEQYF
.	TRBV10-3	few	TRBJ2-7	TGTGCCATCAGCAAACTCCAGGGAACCTACGAGCAGTACTTC	CAISKLQGTYEQYF
TRBD1	TRBV15	.	TRBJ1-2	TGTGCCACCAACCCCTCGGGACAGGGTGAAGGCTACACCTTC	CATNPSGQGEGYTF
.	TRBV7-6	.	TRBJ2-3	TGTGCCAGCAGCTCGAACGAGGATACGCAGTATTTT	CASSSNEDTQYF
.	TRBV5-6	.	TRBJ1-2	TGTGCCAGCAGCTTTAAAACAGGACACAACTATGGCTACACCTTC	CASSFKTGHNYGYTF
.	TRBV11-1	once	TRBJ2-7	TGTGCCAGCAGCAGCGTCGGGGACGAGCAGTACTTC	CASSSVGDEQYF
.	TRBV7-9	once	TRBJ1-4	TGTGCCAGCAGCTCACCAACGGCAGGATATGAAAAACTGTTTTTT	CASSSPTAGYEKLFF
.	TRBV5-1	.	TRBJ2-1	TGCGCCAGCAGCTTGGAGGGGTATGCCTATGAGCAGTTCTTC	CASSLEGYAYEQFF
.	TRBV5-6	.	TRBJ1-1	TGTGCCAGCAGCTTGGCGACAGTGAACACTGAAGCTTTCTTT	CASSLATVNTEAFF
TRBD1	TRBV7-4	.	TRBJ2-7	TGTGCCAGCAGCTTGCGGGACAGGTCGTTCTACGAGCAGTACTTC	CASSLRDRSFYEQYF
.	TRBV5-1	.	TRBJ2-1	TGCGCCAGCAGCTTCATCAATGAGCAGTTCTTC	CASSFINEQFF
.	TRBV27	.	TRBJ2-5	TGTGCCAGCAGTTTACGTTACAGGATGGAGACCCAGTACTTC	CASSLRYRMETQYF
TRBD1	TRBV28	.	TRBJ1-3	TGTGCCAGCAGTTTACTCCTGACAGGGGGAAACACCATATATTTT	CASSLLLTGGNTIYF
TRBD1	TRBV10-3	once	TRBJ1-1	TGTGCCATCAGGGGACAGGATGAGACGAACACTGAAGCTTTCTTT	CAIRGQDETNTEAFF